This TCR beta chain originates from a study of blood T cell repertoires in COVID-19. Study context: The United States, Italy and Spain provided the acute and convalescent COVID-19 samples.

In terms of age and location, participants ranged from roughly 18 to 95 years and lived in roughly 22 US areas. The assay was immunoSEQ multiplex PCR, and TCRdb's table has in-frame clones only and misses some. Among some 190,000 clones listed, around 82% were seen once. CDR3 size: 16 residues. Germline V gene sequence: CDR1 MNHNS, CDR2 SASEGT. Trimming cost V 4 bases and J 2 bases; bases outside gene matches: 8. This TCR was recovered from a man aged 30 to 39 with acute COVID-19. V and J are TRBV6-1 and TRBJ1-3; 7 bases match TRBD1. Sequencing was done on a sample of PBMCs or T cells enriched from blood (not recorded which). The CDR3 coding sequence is TGTGCCAGCAGTGTTTTGTCAACAGGGGCTGGAAACACCATATATTTT. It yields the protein CASSVLSTGAGNTIYF.